This is a list of T cell receptor beta chains from one sample in a study of blood T cell repertoires in COVID-19. The table came from immunoSEQ multiplex PCR; TCRdb's copy has only in-frame clones and leaves some out. Of 60,000 to 85,000 clones in the sample, over 70% were seen once. Sequences were obtained from peripheral blood. Receptor source: a man in his sixties or seventies with acute or convalescent COVID-19. CDR3s include the opening cysteine and the closing phenylalanine or tryptophan. D genes are given only for firm matches. A clone size is listed for some rows: how often the clone was seen (once, few, many), or a class if it is expanded.

J	size	V	D	DNA	CDR3
TRBJ2-7	once	TRBV11-2	NA	TGTGCCAGCAGCTTAGACGTAGTATACGAGCAGTACTTC	CASSLDVVYEQYF
TRBJ2-2	many	TRBV18	NA	TGTGCCAGCTCACCCGGGTCGGCCGGGGAGCTGTTTTTT	CASSPGSAGELFF
TRBJ2-7	NA	TRBV3-1/TRBV3-2	NA	TGTGCCAGCGGCGGGGATACCTACGAGCAGTACTTC	CASGGDTYEQYF
TRBJ2-2	few	TRBV28	TRBD1	TGTGCCAGCAGTTTAGGGGCAGGGGGCGCCTCCGGGGAGCTGTTTTTT	CASSLGAGGASGELFF
TRBJ2-7	NA	TRBV28	TRBD2	TGTGCCAGCAGCCAACTAGCGTACTACGAGCAGTACTTC	CASSQLAYYEQYF
TRBJ2-5	NA	TRBV7-9	NA	TGTGCCAGCAGCTTCGGGGAAGAGACCCAGTACTTC	CASSFGEETQYF
TRBJ1-2	NA	TRBV7-9	NA	TGTGCCAGCAGCATCCGGGCCGGGGAGAACTATGGCTACACCTTC	CASSIRAGENYGYTF
TRBJ1-3	NA	TRBV28	TRBD1	TGTGCCAGCAGTACCCCGGACAGGTCTGGAAACACCATATATTTT	CASSTPDRSGNTIYF
TRBJ1-2	few	TRBV5-1	TRBD1	TGCGCCAGCAGCTCGGGACAGGGGGTGAGCTACACCTTC	CASSSGQGVSYTF
TRBJ2-2	NA	TRBV6-2/TRBV6-3	NA	TGTGCCAGCAGCGAGAATGACACCGGGGAGCTGTTTTTT	CASSENDTGELFF
TRBJ2-1	NA	TRBV27	TRBD1	TGTGCCAGCAGTTTATCGGAACCGGACAGGGTCAATGAGCAGTTCTTC	CASSLSEPDRVNEQFF
TRBJ2-1	NA	TRBV9	NA	TGTGCCAGCGCGCTTCCTCTGGGGGGTGAGCAGTTCTTC	CASALPLGGEQFF
TRBJ1-4	once	TRBV28	TRBD1	TGTGCCAGCAGGCCGGGACAGCCTGATGAAAAACTGTTTTTT	CASRPGQPDEKLFF
TRBJ2-5	NA	TRBV19	TRBD2	TGTGCCAGTAGTGGGGAGGGAGTTCCAGAGACCCAGTACTTC	CASSGEGVPETQYF
TRBJ2-1	NA	TRBV6-5	NA	TGTGCCAGCGGGGGGTACAATGAGCAGTTCTTC	CASGGYNEQFF
TRBJ2-1	NA	TRBV5-1	TRBD2	TGCGCCAGCAGTTTGGGACTAGCGGCTTACAATGAGCAGTTCTTC	CASSLGLAAYNEQFF
TRBJ2-7	NA	TRBV18	TRBD2	TGTGCCAGCTCACCACCGCTAGCGGGAACCTACGAGCAGTACTTC	CASSPPLAGTYEQYF
TRBJ2-3	NA	TRBV9	TRBD2	TGTGCCAGCAGCGTAGTTAGCGGGGCTATTAGGGATACGCAGTATTTT	CASSVVSGAIRDTQYF
TRBJ2-7	NA	TRBV7-6	TRBD2	TGTGCCAGCAGCCCATGGACTAGTCGGGCCGAGCAGTACTTC	CASSPWTSRAEQYF
TRBJ2-7	NA	TRBV27	TRBD1	TGTGCCAGCAGTCTGCGGAGTCCCTCCGGGACAGGGGTTTACGAGCAGTACTTC	CASSLRSPSGTGVYEQYF
TRBJ2-3	NA	TRBV7-6	NA	TGTGCCAGCAGCTTGGGGCCAACCTACACAGATACGCAGTATTTT	CASSLGPTYTDTQYF
TRBJ2-7	once	TRBV7-9	TRBD2	TGTGCCAGCGGGAGCGGGAGATACGAGCAGTACTTC	CASGSGRYEQYF
TRBJ2-6	NA	TRBV4-2	TRBD1	TGTGCCAGCAGTGTGGGACAGGCGAGCTCTGGGGCCAACGTCCTGACTTTC	CASSVGQASSGANVLTF
TRBJ1-3	few	TRBV5-1	NA	TGCGCCAGCAGCTTGGGGATGGAGATGAACACCATATATTTT	CASSLGMEMNTIYF
TRBJ2-5	NA	TRBV7-9	NA	TGTGCCAGCAGCCCCTGGGGAGGCCAAGAGACCCAGTACTTC	CASSPWGGQETQYF
TRBJ1-4	NA	TRBV11-1	NA	TGTGCCAGCAGCCTGACACAGGCAACTAATGAAAAACTGTTTTTT	CASSLTQATNEKLFF
TRBJ2-1	NA	TRBV10-3	TRBD2	TGTGCCATCAGTGATCGCAGCGGGAACTCCTACAATGAGCAGTTCTTC	CAISDRSGNSYNEQFF
TRBJ2-3	NA	TRBV4-1	TRBD2	TGCGCCCGCAGCCACCCGGGGGGGGGAGGGCCCGTTAAGGGCACAGATACGCAGTATTTT	CARSHPGGGGPVKGTDTQYF
TRBJ1-1	NA	TRBV9	NA	TGTGCCAGCAGCGTAGGGGAGGGCCCGAACACTGAAGCTTTCTTT	CASSVGEGPNTEAFF
TRBJ1-3	NA	TRBV15	NA	TGTGCCACCAGCAGAGGCGGGGGCTTAAGAAACACCATATATTTT	CATSRGGGLRNTIYF
TRBJ1-6	NA	TRBV7-3	NA	TGTGCCAGCAGCTTAACCGGGGTAGATAATTCACCCCTCCACTTT	CASSLTGVDNSPLHF
TRBJ1-2	once	TRBV27	NA	TGTGCCAGCAGTATATCTAGAGGACAACCCGTCTATGGCTACACCTTC	CASSISRGQPVYGYTF
TRBJ2-5	once	TRBV5-1	NA	TGCGCCAGCAGCTTGGCCCTTAAAGAGACCCAGTACTTC	CASSLALKETQYF
TRBJ1-2	NA	TRBV27	TRBD1	TGTGCCAGCAGCCTGGGACAGGGAGGAAGTGGCTACACCTTC	CASSLGQGGSGYTF
TRBJ1-2	NA	TRBV9	NA	TGTGCCAGCAGCGCCTCCCAGGGAGGGGATGGCTACACCTTC	CASSASQGGDGYTF
TRBJ1-4	many	TRBV5-1	TRBD1	TGCGCCAGCAGCTTGGCAGGGGGCAATGAAAAACTGTTTTTT	CASSLAGGNEKLFF
TRBJ2-1	NA	TRBV6-4	TRBD2	TGTGCCAGCAGTGAAACGGGAGGGCCTGGGCCCCCCTACAATGAGCAGTTCTTC	CASSETGGPGPPYNEQFF
TRBJ1-1	once	TRBV7-2	NA	TGTGCCAGCAGCATAGTCGGGAGGGGCACTGAAGCTTTCTTT	CASSIVGRGTEAFF
TRBJ2-7	few	TRBV6-1	NA	TGTGCCAGCAGTGAAGCGGGGACTTACTCCTACGAGCAGTACTTC	CASSEAGTYSYEQYF
TRBJ2-1	NA	TRBV3-1/TRBV3-2	TRBD2	TGTGCCAGCAGCCAAGGGCTAGCGGGAGGGGTTGAGCAGTTCTTC	CASSQGLAGGVEQFF
TRBJ1-6	NA	TRBV10-3	NA	TGTGCCATCAGGCCCGGTGGGGGGGAAGCTTATAATTCACCCCTCCACTTT	CAIRPGGGEAYNSPLHF
TRBJ2-1	few	TRBV6-4	NA	TGTGCCAGCAGTGAAATGGCGGGGCGGTACAATGAGCAGTTCTTC	CASSEMAGRYNEQFF
TRBJ1-2	NA	TRBV3-1/TRBV3-2	NA	TGTGCCAGCAGCCAAGATGGAGGGGTAGGAGGCTACACCTTC	CASSQDGGVGGYTF
TRBJ2-5	once	TRBV10-3	TRBD1	TGTGCCATCAGTAGGCGGTCGGGACAGGGAGAGACCCAGTACTTC	CAISRRSGQGETQYF
TRBJ2-5	NA	TRBV5-4	TRBD1	TGTGCCAGCAGCCGAGGACAGGCGGGTGAGACCCAGTACTTC	CASSRGQAGETQYF
TRBJ2-2	NA	TRBV10-3	TRBD1	TGTGCCATCAGGACAGGGGTTGGGGACACCGGGGAGCTGTTTTTT	CAIRTGVGDTGELFF
TRBJ2-1	NA	TRBV27	NA	TGTGCCAGCAGTTTCACAGGGTGGAATGAGCAGTTCTTC	CASSFTGWNEQFF
TRBJ1-3	NA	TRBV28	TRBD1	TGTGCCAGCACCCGGACAGGGGCCCTCTCTGGAAACACCATATATTTT	CASTRTGALSGNTIYF
TRBJ2-1	NA	TRBV29-1	NA	TGCAGCGTGGCTCAGTATACTGAGCAGTTCTTC	CSVAQYTEQFF
TRBJ2-3	NA	TRBV19	NA	TGTGCCAGCTCCGACAGAAGCACAGATACGCAGTATTTT	CASSDRSTDTQYF
TRBJ2-1	NA	TRBV4-1	TRBD2	TGCGCCAGCAGCCAAGCGGGGAGCGGGAGTAATCCCAATGAGCAGTTCTTC	CASSQAGSGSNPNEQFF